This is a list of T cell receptor beta chains from one sample in a study of blood T cell repertoires in COVID-19. The data were produced by immunoSEQ multiplex PCR, yet TCRdb's version contains in-frame clones alone and is incomplete. The data hold about 230,000 clones, with over 85% observed a single time. Sequencing input: PBMCs or T cells enriched from blood (not recorded which). The receptors stem from a young woman with acute COVID-19. The CDR3 runs from the conserved cysteine through the conserved F or W. The D gene is left open where the match is weak. Clone size is given for some rows only: seen once, a few or many times, or a class if the clone is expanded.

TRBJ2-3,once,TRBV7-7,.,CASSRGGAYTDTQYF,TGTGCCAGCAGCCGCGGAGGGGCCTACACAGATACGCAGTATTTT
TRBJ2-1,.,TRBV7-6,.,CASSLDETQYNEQFF,TGTGCCAGCAGCTTAGACGAGACACAATACAATGAGCAGTTCTTC
TRBJ2-1,.,TRBV5-4,.,CASSVTENNEQFF,TGTGCCAGCAGCGTGACAGAAAACAATGAGCAGTTCTTC
TRBJ1-2,.,TRBV2,.,CASSFFLPGQSNYGYTF,TGTGCCAGCAGTTTTTTTCTGCCAGGACAGTCTAACTATGGCTACACCTTC
TRBJ2-2,.,TRBV5-1,TRBD2,CASSPGLAGGYTGELFF,TGCGCCAGCAGCCCCGGACTAGCGGGGGGGTACACCGGGGAGCTGTTTTTT
TRBJ1-6,.,TRBV7-2,.,CASSFRESSSPLHF,TGTGCCAGCAGCTTTCGGGAATCGAGCTCACCCCTCCACTTT
TRBJ1-2,.,TRBV4-1,.,CASRSLRGADYGYTF,TGCGCCAGCAGAAGTCTCAGGGGTGCGGACTATGGCTACACCTTC
TRBJ1-4,.,TRBV7-9,.,CASSLARGEINEKLFF,TGTGCCAGCAGCTTAGCCCGGGGGGAAATCAATGAAAAACTGTTTTTT
TRBJ2-5,.,TRBV19,.,CASSADRRGQETQYF,TGTGCCAGTAGTGCGGACCGGAGGGGTCAAGAGACCCAGTACTTC
TRBJ2-2,.,TRBV16,.,CASSQSIHINTGELFF,TGTGCCAGCAGCCAATCGATACATATTAACACCGGGGAGCTGTTTTTT
TRBJ1-5,.,TRBV21-1,.,CASSKALTGVSNQPQHF,TGTGCCAGCAGCAAAGCACTGACAGGGGTTAGCAATCAGCCCCAGCATTTT
TRBJ2-5,.,TRBV5-1,TRBD2,CASSLTGGQETQYF,TGCGCCAGCAGCTTGACGGGGGGACAAGAGACCCAGTACTTC
TRBJ1-2,.,TRBV19,.,CASSMAESGGYTF,TGTGCCAGTAGTATGGCCGAATCGGGGGGCTACACCTTC
TRBJ2-7,.,TRBV14,TRBD1,CASSQGTGRVQYF,TGTGCCAGCAGCCAGGGGACAGGGAGAGTGCAGTACTTC
TRBJ2-7,.,TRBV5-6,.,CASSHATGANYEQYF,TGTGCCAGCAGCCACGCGACAGGTGCGAACTACGAGCAGTACTTC
TRBJ2-1,.,TRBV28,TRBD2,CASGPSGGGNEQFF,TGTGCCAGCGGTCCTAGCGGGGGTGGTAATGAGCAGTTCTTC
TRBJ2-6,.,TRBV6-2/TRBV6-3,.,CASSYPSRGRSGANVLTF,TGTGCCAGCAGTTATCCATCGCGGGGTCGCTCTGGGGCCAACGTCCTGACTTTC
TRBJ1-1,few,TRBV9,TRBD1,CASSFGGTGGRAFF,TGTGCCAGCAGCTTCGGCGGGACAGGGGGTAGGGCTTTCTTT
TRBJ2-3,once,TRBV6-1,TRBD2,CASSETLAGGTDTQYF,TGTGCCAGCAGTGAAACTCTAGCGGGGGGAACAGATACGCAGTATTTT
TRBJ1-5,.,TRBV11-2,.,CASSLVSGWNQPQHF,TGTGCCAGCAGCTTAGTTAGCGGTTGGAATCAGCCCCAGCATTTT
TRBJ1-5,.,TRBV7-8,TRBD1,CASSSTGNNQPQHF,TGTGCCAGCAGCTCGACAGGGAATAATCAGCCCCAGCATTTT
TRBJ2-5,.,TRBV11-3,TRBD2,CASSPGGAGEETQYF,TGTGCCAGCAGCCCGGGGGGGGCCGGGGAAGAGACCCAGTACTTC
TRBJ2-7,.,TRBV7-2,TRBD1,CASSLGQGNEQYF,TGTGCCAGCAGCTTAGGACAGGGGAACGAGCAGTACTTC
TRBJ1-1,few,TRBV11-2,.,CASSLNRNTEAFF,TGTGCCAGCAGCTTAAACAGGAACACTGAAGCTTTCTTT
TRBJ1-5,.,TRBV5-1,.,CASSTTGPDQPQHF,TGCGCCAGCAGCACAACAGGGCCAGATCAGCCCCAGCATTTT
TRBJ1-6,.,TRBV11-2,.,CASSLAAGSPLHF,TGTGCCAGCAGCTTAGCCGCGGGTTCACCCCTCCACTTT
TRBJ2-3,once,TRBV27,TRBD2,CASSFLAGDTDTQYF,TGTGCCAGCAGTTTCCTAGCGGGAGACACAGATACGCAGTATTTT
TRBJ2-7,.,TRBV14,.,CASSLGGGHPYEQYF,TGTGCCAGCAGCCTGGGAGGGGGACACCCCTACGAGCAGTACTTC
TRBJ1-2,.,TRBV9,TRBD1,CASSEIGPQDREPVNYGYTF,TGTGCCAGCAGCGAGATAGGCCCTCAGGACAGGGAACCTGTAAACTATGGCTACACCTTC
TRBJ1-1,.,TRBV5-4,.,CASTNTRTNTEAFF,TGTGCCAGCACCAATACCCGGACAAACACTGAAGCTTTCTTT
TRBJ1-4,.,TRBV19,TRBD1,CASSTYRGRQEKLFF,TGTGCCAGTAGTACCTACAGGGGGCGACAGGAAAAACTGTTTTTT
TRBJ2-1,.,TRBV28,.,CASISRETYNEQFF,TGTGCCAGCATATCGAGGGAAACCTACAATGAGCAGTTCTTC
TRBJ1-5,.,TRBV30,.,CAWSVGANQPQHF,TGTGCCTGGAGTGTGGGGGCAAATCAGCCCCAGCATTTT
TRBJ2-7,.,TRBV5-1,.,CASSVDRYYEQYF,TGCGCCAGCAGCGTTGACAGATACTACGAGCAGTACTTC
TRBJ1-4,.,TRBV9,TRBD1,CASSSGQATNEKLFF,TGTGCCAGCAGCTCCGGACAGGCCACTAATGAAAAACTGTTTTTT
TRBJ1-2,.,TRBV4-1,TRBD1,CASSQGQGDNYGYTF,TGCGCCAGCAGCCAAGGACAGGGGGATAACTATGGCTACACCTTC
TRBJ2-5,.,TRBV7-9,TRBD1,CASSLTGGQTQYF,TGTGCCAGCAGTCTGACAGGGGGACAGACCCAGTACTTC
TRBJ1-1,once,TRBV6-5,.,CASSYLQGLNTEAFF,TGTGCCAGCAGTTACTTGCAGGGATTGAACACTGAAGCTTTCTTT
TRBJ2-7,.,TRBV7-9,.,CASSLRDTSYEQYF,TGTGCCAGCAGCCTAAGGGACACTTCCTACGAGCAGTACTTC
TRBJ2-2,.,TRBV29-1,TRBD2,CSVDTGTSRNTGELFF,TGCAGCGTCGACACCGGGACTAGTAGGAACACCGGGGAGCTGTTTTTT